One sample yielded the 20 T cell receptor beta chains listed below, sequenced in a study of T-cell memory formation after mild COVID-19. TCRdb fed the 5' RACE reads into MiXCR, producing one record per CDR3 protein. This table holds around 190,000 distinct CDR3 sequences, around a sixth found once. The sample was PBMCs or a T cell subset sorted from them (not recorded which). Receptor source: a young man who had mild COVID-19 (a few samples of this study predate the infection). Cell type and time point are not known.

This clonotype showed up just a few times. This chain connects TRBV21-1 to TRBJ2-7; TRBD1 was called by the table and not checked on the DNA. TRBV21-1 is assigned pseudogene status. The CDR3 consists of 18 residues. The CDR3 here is CASTISERVRASSYEQYV. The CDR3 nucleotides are TGTGCCAGCACCATCTCGGAAAGGGTCAGGGCGAGCTCCTACGAGCAGTACGTC.

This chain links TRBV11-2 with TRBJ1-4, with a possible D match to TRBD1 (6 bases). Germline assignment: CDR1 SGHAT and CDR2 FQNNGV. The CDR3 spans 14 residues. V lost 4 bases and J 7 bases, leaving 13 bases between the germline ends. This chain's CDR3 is CASSWSGGREKLFF. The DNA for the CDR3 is TGTGCCAGCAGCTGGAGTGGGGGGCGTGAAAAACTGTTTTTT.

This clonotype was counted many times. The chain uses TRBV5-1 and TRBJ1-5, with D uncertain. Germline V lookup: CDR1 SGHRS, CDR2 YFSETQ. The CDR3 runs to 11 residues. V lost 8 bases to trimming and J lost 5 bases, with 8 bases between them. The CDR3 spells CASGLHQPQHF. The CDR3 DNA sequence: TGCGCCAGTGGCCTACATCAGCCCCAGCATTTT.

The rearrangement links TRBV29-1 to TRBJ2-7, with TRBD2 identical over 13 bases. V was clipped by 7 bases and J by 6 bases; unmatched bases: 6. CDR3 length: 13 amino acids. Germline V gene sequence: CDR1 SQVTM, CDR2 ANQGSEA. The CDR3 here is CSARLAGGGEQYV. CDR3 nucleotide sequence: TGCAGCGCCAGACTAGCGGGGGGAGGCGAGCAGTACGTC.

The CDR3 loop reads CASSPDSAPYNEQFF. CDR3 sequence (DNA): TGCGCCAGCAGCCCTGACTCGGCGCCCTACAATGAGCAGTTCTTC. V usage is TRBV5-1 and J usage is TRBJ2-1; D uncertain. The V gene lost 4 bases and the J gene lost 2 bases, with 13 bases spanning the gap. This CDR3 spans 15 amino acids. CDR1 is SGHRS, CDR2 YFSETQ, per germline.

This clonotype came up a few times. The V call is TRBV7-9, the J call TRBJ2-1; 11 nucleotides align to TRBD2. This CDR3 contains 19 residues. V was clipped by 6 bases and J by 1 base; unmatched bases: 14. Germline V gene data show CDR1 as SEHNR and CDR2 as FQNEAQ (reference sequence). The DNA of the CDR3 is TGTGCCAGCAGAGTGGCCCCGCGACTAGCGGGGTTATCCTACAATGAGCAGTTCTTC. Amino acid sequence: CASRVAPRLAGLSYNEQFF.

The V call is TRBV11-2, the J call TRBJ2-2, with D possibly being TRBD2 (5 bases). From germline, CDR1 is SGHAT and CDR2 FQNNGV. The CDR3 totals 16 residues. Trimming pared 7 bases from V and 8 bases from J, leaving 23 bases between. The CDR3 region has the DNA TGTGCCAGCACCTTCCTGAAACGCGGGCCCGGGGGGGAGCTGTTTTTT. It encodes CASTFLKRGPGGELFF.

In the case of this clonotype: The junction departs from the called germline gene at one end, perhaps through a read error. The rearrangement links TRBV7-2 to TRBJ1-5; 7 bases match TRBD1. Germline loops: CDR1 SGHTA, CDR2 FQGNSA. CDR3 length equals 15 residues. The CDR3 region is CASSLAGGEYQPQNF. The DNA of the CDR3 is TGTGCCAGCAGCTTAGCAGGGGGCGAGTATCAGCCCCAGAATTTT.

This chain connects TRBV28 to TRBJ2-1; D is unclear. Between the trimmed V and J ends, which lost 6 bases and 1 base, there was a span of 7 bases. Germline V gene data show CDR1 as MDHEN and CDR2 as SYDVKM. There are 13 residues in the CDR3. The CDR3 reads CASRLQSYNEQFF. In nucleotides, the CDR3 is TGTGCCAGCAGGCTCCAATCCTACAATGAGCAGTTCTTC.

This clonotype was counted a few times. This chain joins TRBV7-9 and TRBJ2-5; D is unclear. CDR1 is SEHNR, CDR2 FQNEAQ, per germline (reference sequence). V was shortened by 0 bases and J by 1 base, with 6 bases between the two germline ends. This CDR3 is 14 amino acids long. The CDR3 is CASSLAGIQETQYF. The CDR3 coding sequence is TGTGCCAGCAGCTTAGCAGGGATCCAAGAGACCCAGTACTTC.

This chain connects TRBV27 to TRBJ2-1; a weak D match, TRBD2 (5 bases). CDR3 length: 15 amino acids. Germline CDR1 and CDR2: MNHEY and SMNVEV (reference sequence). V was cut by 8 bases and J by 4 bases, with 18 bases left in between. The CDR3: CASRVWSRGYNEQFF. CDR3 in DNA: TGTGCCAGCCGGGTTTGGTCTCGGGGTTACAATGAGCAGTTCTTC.

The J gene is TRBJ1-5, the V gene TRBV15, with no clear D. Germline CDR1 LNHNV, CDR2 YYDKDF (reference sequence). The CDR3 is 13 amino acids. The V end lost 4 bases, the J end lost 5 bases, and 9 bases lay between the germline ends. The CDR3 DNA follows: TGTGCCACCAGCAATCGGCTGGATCAGCCCCAGCATTTT. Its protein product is CATSNRLDQPQHF.

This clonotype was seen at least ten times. DNA for the CDR3: TGTGCCAGCAGCTTACGAGGACAGGGGAACACTGAAGCTTTCTTT. Translating gives CASSLRGQGNTEAFF. J is TRBJ1-1 and V is TRBV7-9, with 8 bases fitting TRBD1. The CDR3 is 15 amino acids. Germline V lookup: CDR1 SEHNR, CDR2 FQNEAQ (reference sequence). Unmatched junction bases numbered 3, after V lost 2 bases and J lost 1 base.

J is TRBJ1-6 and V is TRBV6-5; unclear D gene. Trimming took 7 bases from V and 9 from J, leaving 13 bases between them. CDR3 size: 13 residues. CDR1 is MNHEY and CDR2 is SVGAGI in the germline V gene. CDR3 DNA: TGTGCCAGCAACCCCAGCCTCAGTTCACCCCTCCACTTT. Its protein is CASNPSLSSPLHF.

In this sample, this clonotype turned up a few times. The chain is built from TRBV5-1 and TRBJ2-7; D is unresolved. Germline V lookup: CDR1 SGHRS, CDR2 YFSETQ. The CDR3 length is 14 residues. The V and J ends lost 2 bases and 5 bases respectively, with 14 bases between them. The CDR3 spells CASSFTQSGDEQYF. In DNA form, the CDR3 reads TGCGCCAGCAGCTTCACGCAGTCAGGCGACGAGCAGTACTTC.

The CDR3 region is CASSQDKRGGRFIVYNEQFF. CDR3 nucleotide sequence: TGCGCCAGCAGCCAAGATAAGCGGGGGGGCCGATTTATAGTCTACAATGAGCAGTTCTTC. The chain couples TRBV4-1 to TRBJ2-1; 10 bases match TRBD2. The CDR3 is made up of 20 amino acids. The germline gives CDR1 MGHRA, CDR2 YSYEKL. V dropped 0 bases and J dropped 3; count of bases not matched to a gene: 14.

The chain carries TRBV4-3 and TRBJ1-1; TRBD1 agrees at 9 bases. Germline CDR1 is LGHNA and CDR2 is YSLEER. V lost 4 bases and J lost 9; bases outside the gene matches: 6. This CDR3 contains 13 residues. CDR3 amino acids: CASSPGQGIQAFF. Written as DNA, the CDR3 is TGCGCCAGCAGCCCTGGACAGGGGATTCAAGCTTTCTTT.

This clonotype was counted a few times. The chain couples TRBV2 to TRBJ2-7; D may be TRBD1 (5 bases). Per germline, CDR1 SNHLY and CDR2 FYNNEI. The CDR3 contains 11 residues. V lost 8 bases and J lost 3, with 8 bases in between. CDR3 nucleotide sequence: TGTGCCAGCCGAGACAGCTACGAGCAGTACGTC. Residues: CASRDSYEQYV.

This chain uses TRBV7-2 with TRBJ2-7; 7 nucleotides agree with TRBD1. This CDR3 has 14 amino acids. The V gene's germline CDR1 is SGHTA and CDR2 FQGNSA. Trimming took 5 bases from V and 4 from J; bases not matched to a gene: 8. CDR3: CASSQGVVSYEQYV. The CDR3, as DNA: TGTGCCAGCAGCCAGGGGGTAGTATCTTACGAGCAGTACGTC.

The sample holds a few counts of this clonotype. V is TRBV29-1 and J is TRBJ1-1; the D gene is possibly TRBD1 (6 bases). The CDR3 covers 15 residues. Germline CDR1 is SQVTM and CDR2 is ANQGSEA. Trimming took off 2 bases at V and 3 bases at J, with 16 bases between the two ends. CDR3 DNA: TGCAGCGTTGAAAGTGGCGGGGGGGGCGACACTGAAGCTTTCTTT. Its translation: CSVESGGGGDTEAFF.